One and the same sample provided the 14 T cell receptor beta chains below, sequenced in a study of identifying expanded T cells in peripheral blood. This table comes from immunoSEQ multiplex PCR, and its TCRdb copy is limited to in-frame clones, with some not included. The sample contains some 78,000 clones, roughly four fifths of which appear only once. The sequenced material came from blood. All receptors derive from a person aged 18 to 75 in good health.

Written as DNA, the CDR3 is TGTGCCAGCAGCTTAAAAATGATCAAGGACAGCATGAACACTGAAGCTTTCTTT. This translates into CASSLKMIKDSMNTEAFF. The rearrangement uses TRBV11-3 and TRBJ1-1, with D possibly being TRBD1 (6 bases). Trimming left V 2 bases short and J 0 bases short, with 19 bases between. Germline values: CDR1 SGHNT, CDR2 YENEEA. CDR3 length equals 18 residues.

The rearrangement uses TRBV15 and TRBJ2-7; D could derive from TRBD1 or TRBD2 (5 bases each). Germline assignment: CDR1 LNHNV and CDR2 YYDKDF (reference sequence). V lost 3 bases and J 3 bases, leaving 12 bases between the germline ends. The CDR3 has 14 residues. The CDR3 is CATSSRLGDYEQYF. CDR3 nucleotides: TGTGCCACCAGCAGTCGATTGGGGGACTACGAGCAGTACTTC.

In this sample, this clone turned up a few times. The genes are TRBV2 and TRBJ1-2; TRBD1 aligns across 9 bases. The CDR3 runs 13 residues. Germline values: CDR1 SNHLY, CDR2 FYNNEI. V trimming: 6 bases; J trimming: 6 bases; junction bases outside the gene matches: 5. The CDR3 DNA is TGTGCCAGCAGAGGGACAGGGTCCCATGGCTACACCTTC. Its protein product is CASRGTGSHGYTF.

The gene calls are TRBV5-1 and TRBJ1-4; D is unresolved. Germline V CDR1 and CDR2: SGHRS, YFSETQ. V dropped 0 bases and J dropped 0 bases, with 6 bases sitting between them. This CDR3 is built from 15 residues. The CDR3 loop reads CASSLGGATNEKLFF. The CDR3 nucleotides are TGCGCCAGCAGCTTGGGTGGAGCAACTAATGAAAAACTGTTTTTT.

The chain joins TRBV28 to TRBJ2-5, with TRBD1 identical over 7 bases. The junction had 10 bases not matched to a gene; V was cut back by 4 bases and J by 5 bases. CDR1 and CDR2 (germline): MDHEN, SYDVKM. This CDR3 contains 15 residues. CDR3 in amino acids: CASSSTGVGQETQYF. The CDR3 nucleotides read TGTGCCAGCAGTTCCACAGGGGTAGGCCAGGAGACCCAGTACTTC.

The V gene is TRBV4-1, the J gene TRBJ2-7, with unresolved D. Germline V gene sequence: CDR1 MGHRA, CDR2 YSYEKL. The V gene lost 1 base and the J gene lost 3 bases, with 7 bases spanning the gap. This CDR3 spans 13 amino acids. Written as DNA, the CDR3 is TGCGCCAGCAGCCAAGTTTGGGGCTACGAGCAGTACTTC. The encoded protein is CASSQVWGYEQYF.

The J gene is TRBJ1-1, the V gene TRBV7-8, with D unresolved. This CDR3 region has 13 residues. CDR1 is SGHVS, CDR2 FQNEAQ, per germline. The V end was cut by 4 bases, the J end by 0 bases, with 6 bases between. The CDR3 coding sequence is TGTGCCAGCAGCTCAGACATGAACACTGAAGCTTTCTTT. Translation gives CASSSDMNTEAFF. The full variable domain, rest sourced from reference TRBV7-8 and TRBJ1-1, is GAGVSQSPRYKVAKRGQDVALRCDPISGHVSLFWYQQALGQGPEFLTYFQNEAQLDKSGLPSDRFFAERPEGSVSTLKIQRTQQEDSAVYLCASSSDMNTEAFFGQGTRLTVV.

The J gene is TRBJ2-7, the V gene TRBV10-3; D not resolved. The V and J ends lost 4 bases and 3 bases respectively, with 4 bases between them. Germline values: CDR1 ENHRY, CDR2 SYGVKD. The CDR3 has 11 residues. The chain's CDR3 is CAISGGYEQYF. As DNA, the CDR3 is TGTGCCATCAGTGGGGGCTACGAGCAGTACTTC.

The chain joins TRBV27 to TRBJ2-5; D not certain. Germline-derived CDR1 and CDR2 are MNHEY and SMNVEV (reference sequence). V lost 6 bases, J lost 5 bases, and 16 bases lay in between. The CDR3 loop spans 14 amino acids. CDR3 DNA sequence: TGTGCCAGCAGCATACGCGGTCTGGGGGAGACCCAGTACTTC. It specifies CASSIRGLGETQYF.

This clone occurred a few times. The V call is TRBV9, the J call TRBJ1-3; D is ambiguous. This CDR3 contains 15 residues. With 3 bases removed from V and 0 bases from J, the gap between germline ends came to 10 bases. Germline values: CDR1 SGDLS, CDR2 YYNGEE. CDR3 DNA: TGTGCCAGCAGCGGTGCTGCTAACTCTGGAAACACCATATATTTT. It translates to CASSGAANSGNTIYF.

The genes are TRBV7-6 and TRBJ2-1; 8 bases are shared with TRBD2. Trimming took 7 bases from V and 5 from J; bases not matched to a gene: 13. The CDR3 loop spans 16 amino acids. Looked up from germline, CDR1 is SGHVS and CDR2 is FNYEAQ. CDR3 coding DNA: TGTGCCAGCACCCCCGTGACTAGCGCCCTCGACAATGAGCAGTTCTTC. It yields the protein CASTPVTSALDNEQFF.

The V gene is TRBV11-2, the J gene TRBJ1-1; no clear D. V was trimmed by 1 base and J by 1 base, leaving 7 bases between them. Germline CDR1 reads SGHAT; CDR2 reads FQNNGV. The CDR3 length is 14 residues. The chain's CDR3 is CASSLGDRNTEAFF. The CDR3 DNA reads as TGTGCCAGCAGCTTAGGTGATCGGAACACTGAAGCTTTCTTT. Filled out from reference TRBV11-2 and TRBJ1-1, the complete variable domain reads EAGVAQSPRYKIIEKRQSVAFWCNPISGHATLYWYQQILGQGPKLLIQFQNNGVVDDSQLPKDRFSAERLKGVDSTLKIQPAKLEDSAVYLCASSLGDRNTEAFFGQGTRLTVV.

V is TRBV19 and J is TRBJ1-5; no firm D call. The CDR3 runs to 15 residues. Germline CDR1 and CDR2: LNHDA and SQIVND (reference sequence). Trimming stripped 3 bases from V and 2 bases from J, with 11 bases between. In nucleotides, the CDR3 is TGTGCCAGTAGTATTGGAGCCGGGGGCAATCAGCCCCAGCATTTT. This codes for CASSIGAGGNQPQHF. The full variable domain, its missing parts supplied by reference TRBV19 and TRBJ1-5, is DGGITQSPKYLFRKEGQNVTLSCEQNLNHDAMYWYRQDPGQGLRLIYYSQIVNDFQKGDIAEGYSVSREKKESFPLTVTSAQKNPTAFYLCASSIGAGGNQPQHFGDGTRLSIL.

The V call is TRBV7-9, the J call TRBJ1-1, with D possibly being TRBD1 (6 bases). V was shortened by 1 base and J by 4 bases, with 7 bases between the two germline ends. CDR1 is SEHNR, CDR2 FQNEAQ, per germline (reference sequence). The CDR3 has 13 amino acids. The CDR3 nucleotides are TGTGCCAGCAGCTTAGTGGGGGCCACTGAAGCTTTCTTT. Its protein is CASSLVGATEAFF.